This T cell receptor beta chain was recorded in a study of OX40 agonist ivuxolimab in advanced cancers. Background on the study: Hepatocellular carcinoma, melanoma, renal cell or head and neck cancer occurred in dose-escalation patients. Study-level points and caveats: More expanded clones were found, on average, in CD8+ than in CD4+ T cells.

Peripheral blood came from all dose cohorts at three timepoints. Profiling relied on immunoSEQ multiplex PCR, and the TCRdb table lists in-frame clones only, not all of them. This table holds approximately 50,000 clones, 70% to 80% found once. V was clipped by 3 bases and J by 6 bases, with 11 bases between them. Looked up from germline, CDR1 is SGHTA and CDR2 is FQGNSA. This CDR3 has 14 residues. A word on this clone: Its matching antigen is unknown.

The chain joins TRBV7-2 to TRBJ2-2; D is ambiguous. The TCR comes from an adult with an advanced solid tumor such as melanoma, head and neck, liver or kidney cancer. Specimen: CD4+ or CD8+ T cells sorted from blood, collected in a trial of the OX40 agonist ivuxolimab. The CDR3 is CASSLSTFSGELFF. CDR3 bases: TGTGCCAGCAGCTTGAGTACGTTCTCCGGGGAGCTGTTTTTT.